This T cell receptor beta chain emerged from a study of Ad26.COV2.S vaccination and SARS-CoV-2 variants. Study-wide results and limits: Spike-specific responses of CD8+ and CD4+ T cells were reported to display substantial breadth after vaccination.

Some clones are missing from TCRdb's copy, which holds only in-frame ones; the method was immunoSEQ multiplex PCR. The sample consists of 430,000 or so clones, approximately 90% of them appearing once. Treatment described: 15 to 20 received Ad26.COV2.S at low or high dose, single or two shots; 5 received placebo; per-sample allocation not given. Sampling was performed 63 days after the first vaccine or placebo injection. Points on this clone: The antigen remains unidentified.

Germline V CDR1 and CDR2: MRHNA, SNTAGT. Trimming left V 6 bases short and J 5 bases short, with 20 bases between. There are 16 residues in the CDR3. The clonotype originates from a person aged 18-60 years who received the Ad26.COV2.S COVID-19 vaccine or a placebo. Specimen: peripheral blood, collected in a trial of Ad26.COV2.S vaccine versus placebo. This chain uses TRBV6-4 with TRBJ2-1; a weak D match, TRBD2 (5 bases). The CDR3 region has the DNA TGTGCCAGCAGCCCCATGGTTGGCGGGCAACACAATGAGCAGTTCTTC. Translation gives CASSPMVGGQHNEQFF.